This T cell receptor (beta chain) was recorded in a study of PD-L1 blockade in urothelial cancer. Whole-study context: Male sex and bladder-origin urothelial cancer characterized about 85% of the roughly 30 patients. The researchers analyzed blood 3 weeks (second dose) and 6 weeks after treatment start. Points from the study as a whole: Patients with below-median pretreatment blood clonality survived longer.

Every PCR received spiked-in synthetic TCR analog templates. Sequencing was performed with immunoSEQ multiplex PCR; in TCRdb, only in-frame clones are kept and a portion is missing. The table shows about 120,000 clones, with roughly 86% occurring only once. As for this clone: As yet, its antigen is unknown.

Time point given: peripheral blood 6 weeks after treatment start. Germline assignment: CDR1 GTSNPN and CDR2 SVGIG (reference sequence). The length of the CDR3 is 14 residues. The junction had 4 bases not matched to a gene; V was cut back by 0 bases and J by 6 bases. The V call is TRBV30, the J call TRBJ1-5; TRBD1 matches at 8 bases. This clonotype was obtained from a man aged 50 or older with urothelial cancer. This material consisted of PBMCs, taken around atezolizumab (anti-PD-L1) treatment. Written as DNA, the CDR3 is TGTGCCTGGAGTGTAGGACAGGGCAGTCAGCCCCAGCATTTT. As protein: CAWSVGQGSQPQHF.